Below are 2 T cell receptor beta chains sequenced from a single sample in a study of T-cell memory formation after mild COVID-19. TCRdb itself ran the 5' RACE reads through MiXCR, one entry per CDR3 protein. Counted here are about 400,000 distinct CDR3 sequences, around 22% occurring once; the ten biggest clones make up around 14%. The sequenced sample was PBMCs or a T cell subset sorted from them (not recorded which). These TCRs come from an adult woman who had mild COVID-19 (a few samples of this study predate the infection). Cell type and time point are not known.

This clonotype was counted only a few times. The rearrangement uses TRBV12-3 or TRBV12-4 and TRBJ2-7; 9 bases map to TRBD1. The V gene end was trimmed by 6 bases and the J gene end by 2 bases; junction bases not matched to a gene: 5. The CDR3 extends over 14 amino acids. Here the CDR3 DNA reads TGTGCCAGCAGCCGGGACAGGGCTACCTACGAGCAGTACTTC. This gives the protein CASSRDRATYEQYF.

For the CDR3, the DNA is TGTGCCAGCAGTTTACAGGGGACATATGGCTACACCTTC. As protein: CASSLQGTYGYTF. This chain joins TRBV27 and TRBJ1-2; TRBD1 might be the D (6 bases). This CDR3 region has 13 residues. From germline, CDR1 is MNHEY and CDR2 SMNVEV (reference sequence). The V end lost 2 bases, the J end lost 5 bases, and 9 bases lay between the germline ends.